A selection of T cell receptor beta chains follows, all from one sample in a study of T cells after posttransplantation cyclophosphamide. Using immunoSEQ multiplex PCR, the repertoire was profiled, and TCRdb retains in-frame clones only, with some absent. This table holds some 66,000 clones, about 93% found once. Input material: PBMCs. The origin of the receptors is a woman in her twenties or thirties in good health and a related stem cell transplant donor. CDR3s leave out the opening cysteine and the closing phenylalanine or tryptophan.

v_call: TRBV27
j_call: TRBJ2-7
cdr3_aa: ASSLSAHYEQY

v_call: TRBV11-3
j_call: TRBJ2-5
cdr3_aa: ASSLDLRETQY

v_call: TRBV19
j_call: TRBJ1-1
cdr3_aa: ASSAGPNTEAF

v_call: TRBV11-3
j_call: TRBJ2-3
cdr3_aa: ASSPPGSDTQY

v_call: TRBV7-8
j_call: TRBJ1-1
cdr3_aa: ASSPEVLPNTEAF

v_call: TRBV5-1
j_call: TRBJ1-5
cdr3_aa: ASSLDLTGGQPQH

v_call: TRBV18
j_call: TRBJ1-4
cdr3_aa: ASSPSPLNEKLF

v_call: TRBV19
j_call: TRBJ1-2
cdr3_aa: ASTKPAAGGRIGGYT

v_call: TRBV6-1
j_call: TRBJ2-5
cdr3_aa: ASSSRGKETQY

v_call: TRBV25-1
j_call: TRBJ2-7
cdr3_aa: ASSEPFTHEQY

v_call: TRBV2
j_call: TRBJ1-1
cdr3_aa: ASTQTGLNTEAF

v_call: TRBV5-1
j_call: TRBJ1-1
cdr3_aa: ASSLAQPDEAF

v_call: TRBV6-1
j_call: TRBJ2-2
cdr3_aa: ASSELTGNTGELF

v_call: TRBV13
j_call: TRBJ2-2
cdr3_aa: ASSLIPLGSGELF

v_call: TRBV12-5
j_call: TRBJ2-3
cdr3_aa: ASGPGTSGGGTQY

v_call: TRBV27
j_call: TRBJ2-7
cdr3_aa: ASGRTDSYEQY

v_call: TRBV29-1
j_call: TRBJ2-7
cdr3_aa: SVEESRPTYEQY

v_call: TRBV4-1
j_call: TRBJ2-5
cdr3_aa: ASSQDTDLGRETQY

v_call: TRBV11-2
j_call: TRBJ2-3
cdr3_aa: ASSPGGSAQY

v_call: TRBV7-3
j_call: TRBJ2-2
cdr3_aa: ASSLGQGFGGELF

v_call: TRBV19
j_call: TRBJ1-1
cdr3_aa: ASSIVQGHTEAF

v_call: TRBV25-1
j_call: TRBJ2-5
cdr3_aa: ASRGSGGGPGETQY

v_call: TRBV6-5
j_call: TRBJ1-2
cdr3_aa: ASSYFRGGYGYT

v_call: TRBV21-1
j_call: TRBJ1-2
cdr3_aa: ASSSPGQGAFSYGYT

v_call: TRBV5-1
j_call: TRBJ1-1
cdr3_aa: ASRLQGNTEAF

v_call: TRBV6-6
j_call: TRBJ1-6
cdr3_aa: ASSYSSLSPLH

v_call: TRBV28
j_call: TRBJ1-6
cdr3_aa: ASSLAVPNSPLH